This T cell receptor (beta chain) was captured in a study of T cell responses to AZD1222 COVID-19 vaccine. Study findings and constraints: Repertoires in all cases were sampled only once the peak T cell response had passed. Clonal diversity may have been underestimated in mostly white British donors. Vaccine-associated CD4 TCRs ranged over spike, dominating at 160-218 and 743-854.

Libraries were prepared by immunoSEQ multiplex PCR; TCRdb keeps only in-frame clonotypes and omits some of them. The table records about 73,000 clones, about 91% of them present only once. As regards this clone: Its matching antigen is unknown.

Per the germline V gene, CDR1 is SGHRS and CDR2 is YFSETQ. V was trimmed by 0 bases and J by 10 bases, leaving 19 bases between them. The CDR3 is made up of 16 amino acids. The chain joins TRBV5-1 to TRBJ2-2; D remains unclear. The sequenced sample was peripheral blood, obtained 28 days after the second AZD1222 dose. This TCR derives from an adult who received the AZD1222 COVID-19 vaccine. The CDR3, as DNA: TGCGCCAGCAGCTTGGATGTCCCAGGCGTGTCTGTGGAGCTGTTTTTT. Protein product: CASSLDVPGVSVELFF.